This record covers a single T cell receptor beta chain. The data belong to a study of tumor-infiltrating lymphocytes in oesophageal squamous cell carcinoma. CDR1 and CDR2 from the germline V gene are SGHTA and FQGTGA. The V and J ends lost 5 bases and 1 base respectively, with 9 bases between them. The CDR3 runs 15 residues. MiXCR, applied by TCRdb to the PCR reads, yields one record per CDR3 protein. The table has 15,000 to 20,000 distinct CDR3 sequences, 40% to 55% seen once; the top ten hold around two fifths. This receptor was taken from a female donor with esophageal squamous cell carcinoma. Sequencing used normal esophageal tissue next to the tumor. The V and J genes are TRBV7-3 and TRBJ2-6; D remains unclear. Written as DNA, the CDR3 is TGTGCCAGCAGCGATATACTTTCTGGGGCCAACGTCCTGACTTTC. Encoded protein: CASSDILSGANVLTF.